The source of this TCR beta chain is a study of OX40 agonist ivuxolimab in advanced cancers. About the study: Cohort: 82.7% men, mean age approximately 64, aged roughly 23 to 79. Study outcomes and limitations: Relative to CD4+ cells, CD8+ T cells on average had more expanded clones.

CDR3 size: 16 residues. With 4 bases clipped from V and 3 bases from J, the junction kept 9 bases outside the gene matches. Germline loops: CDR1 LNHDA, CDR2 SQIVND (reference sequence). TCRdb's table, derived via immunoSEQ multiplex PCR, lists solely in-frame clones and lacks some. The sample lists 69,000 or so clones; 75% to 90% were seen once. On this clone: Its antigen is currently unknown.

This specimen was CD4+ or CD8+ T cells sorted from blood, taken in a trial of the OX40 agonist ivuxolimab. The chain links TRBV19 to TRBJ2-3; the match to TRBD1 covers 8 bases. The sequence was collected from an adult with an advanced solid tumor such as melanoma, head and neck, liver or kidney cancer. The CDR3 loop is CASSKLQGVGTDTQYF. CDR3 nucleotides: TGTGCCAGTAGTAAGCTACAGGGGGTAGGGACAGATACGCAGTATTTT.